This entry lists 2 T cell receptor beta chains sequenced from one sample in a study of T cells in Graves' hyperthyroidism and ophthalmopathy. Using RNA transcripts as the source, TCR beta CDR3 regions were amplified. Using the HTBI primer set, a first-round RT-PCR was run on the TCR CDR3. TCRdb redid the calling of the multiplex PCR reads with MiXCR, one entry per CDR3 protein. Of fewer than 900,000 distinct CDR3 sequences detected, 16% appear once; the ten largest clones hold around 8.1%. What was sequenced was blood. These receptors all stem from a man aged 18 to 30 with Graves' hyperthyroidism.

In this sample, this clonotype turned up many times. The chain is built from TRBV20-1 and TRBJ2-7; the match to TRBD1 covers 8 bases. Germline trimming cut 3 bases from V and 4 bases from J; bases unmatched to any gene: 5. Germline CDR1 DFQATT, CDR2 SNEGSKA (reference sequence). CDR3 length equals 13 residues. The CDR3 DNA is TGCAGTGCTAGGGAAGACAGGGGTTACGAGCAGTACTTC. This gives the protein CSAREDRGYEQYF.

This clonotype appeared a few times. CDR3 region: CASSVSWQLNTEAFF. In nucleotides, the CDR3 is TGTGCCAGCAGCGTGTCTTGGCAGCTGAACACTGAAGCTTTCTTT. The chain uses TRBV9 and TRBJ1-1; D unclear. Looked up from germline, CDR1 is SGDLS and CDR2 is YYNGEE. This CDR3 has 15 amino acids. V was cut by 2 bases and J by 0 bases, with 11 bases left in between. The entire variable domain, with the rest obtained from reference TRBV9 and TRBJ1-1, is as follows: DSGVTQTPKHLITATGQRVTLRCSPRSGDLSVYWYQQSLDQGLQFLIQYYNGEERAKGNILERFSAQQFPDLHSELNLSSLELGDSALYFCASSVSWQLNTEAFFGQGTRLTVV.